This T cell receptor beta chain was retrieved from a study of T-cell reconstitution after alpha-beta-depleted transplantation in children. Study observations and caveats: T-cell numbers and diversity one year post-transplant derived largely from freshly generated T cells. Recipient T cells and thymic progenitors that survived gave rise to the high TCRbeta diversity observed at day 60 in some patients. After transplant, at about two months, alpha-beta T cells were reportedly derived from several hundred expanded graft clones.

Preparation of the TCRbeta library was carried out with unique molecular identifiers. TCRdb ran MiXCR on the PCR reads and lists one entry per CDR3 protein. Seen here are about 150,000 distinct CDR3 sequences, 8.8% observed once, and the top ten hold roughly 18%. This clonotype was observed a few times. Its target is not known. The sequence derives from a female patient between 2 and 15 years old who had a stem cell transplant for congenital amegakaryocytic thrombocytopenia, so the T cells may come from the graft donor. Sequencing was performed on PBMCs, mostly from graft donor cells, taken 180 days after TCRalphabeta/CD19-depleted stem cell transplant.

CDR3 protein: CASSLGTALSTEAFF. DNA of the CDR3: TGTGCCAGCAGTTTGGGGACAGCGCTGAGCACTGAAGCTTTCTTT. The chain uses TRBV6-5 and TRBJ1-1; TRBD1 matches at 7 bases. V was clipped by 4 bases and J by 4 bases; unmatched bases: 9. CDR3 size: 15 residues. Per germline, CDR1 MNHEY and CDR2 SVGAGI.